This record looks at one T cell receptor beta chain sequence and its context. The data were obtained in a study of CD8 T cells in Susac syndrome. Study context: When their blood was taken, patients with Susac syndrome were therapy-naive, taking corticosteroids, or taking intravenous immunoglobulin alone.

This CDR3 spans 12 amino acids. Deletions cut 4 bases from V and 6 bases from J, with 7 bases between. Random hexamers were used to reverse transcribe the RNA input (roughly 0.5 to 1 ug). Multiplex immunoSEQ PCR targeted 54 Vbeta and 13 Jbeta TCR beta segments. TCRdb itself ran the immunoSEQ multiplex PCR reads through MiXCR, one entry per CDR3 protein. The data hold approximately 190,000 distinct CDR3 sequences, with about 95% observed a single time. The specimen sequenced was CD8+ T cells from PBMCs. The chain is built from TRBV12-3 or TRBV12-4 and TRBJ2-1; D remains unclear. The receptor comes from a human donor with Susac syndrome. CDR3 residues: CASSYQTNEQFF. Here the CDR3 DNA reads TGTGCCAGCAGTTACCAGACCAATGAGCAGTTCTTC.